This T cell receptor (beta chain) was retrieved from a study of shared clonotypes between healthy human individuals (TCRdb year 2020). With regard to the full study: A couple of women and a few men aged 18 to 49 years were included in the cohort. Blood TCR repertoires of about five healthy adults were deeply sequenced to estimate repertoire size and the extent of clonotype sharing between individuals. To increase sequencing depth and limit assay-specific biases, TCR repertoire library preparation and sequencing were carried out by different laboratories using diverse techniques. Per donor, leukapheresis produced somewhere between about 0.85 and 8.9 billion PBMCs. For each donor, three plates each were used for CD4 naive and CD4 memory, two plates were used for CD8 naive, and one plate was used for CD8 memory. Broad study findings and their caveats: About 5% of naive CD4, approximately 3.7% of naive CD8, roughly 2.4% of memory CD4, and 0.35% to 0.5% of memory CD8 clonotypes were shared across several donors. Larger estimated clonotype richness was generally found for naive subsets than for memory subsets. Compared with non-shared clonotypes, clonotypes shared by all four sorted-subset donors had higher generation probabilities. Pairwise subsampling led to the expectation that sequencing depth would affect the degree of clonotype sharing among donors. Because the study included only a small number of donors, the genetic and exposure-history diversity represented was limited. Only blood was sampled, and tissue TCR repertoires likely differ from those in blood. Rarefaction of sorted-subset datasets indicated incomplete sequencing despite the large sequencing depth.

From the cysteine through the phenylalanine, the CDR3 covers 16 amino acids. Only CDR3 DNA remains: 48 bases, in frame from the first base. Based on the germline V gene, the CDR1 and CDR2 sequences are KGHSH and LQKENI. The germline V and J ends show losses of 3 bases and 4 bases respectively, and no gene match explains 5 bases of the junction. Note on this clone: Its recognized antigen is unknown. No much larger clone is present one base from it, and per-base qualities are unavailable.

The donors were healthy, HIV-negative adults who had no recently reported acute infections or vaccinations. Every donor was a Caucasian adult living in Nashville, Tennessee, USA. Magnetic negative selection was used to enrich CD4+ T cells, after which naive cells were positively selected on CD45RA and the negative fraction became the memory subset. After blood collection by leukapheresis, PBMCs were isolated using Ficoll-Histopaque density gradient centrifugation and then cryopreserved in the vapor phase of liquid nitrogen. Analytical flow cytometry was used to check the purity and quantity of each magnetically sorted T cell population. Genomic DNA was isolated from every sorted fraction and measured by UV absorbance on a Nanodrop 2000c. Using the deep immunoSEQ assay, TCR CDR3 regions were amplified from genomic DNA by multiplex PCR. For each cell subset, the extracted genomic DNA was distributed evenly across all wells of several immunoSEQ 96-well plates, and each plate served as one replicate. For sorted subsets, about 200 ng genomic DNA, equal to 25,000 to 35,000 T cell genomes, was loaded into each replicate PCR. Purified libraries were quantified with a Qubit 3.0 fluorometer, sized on a Bioanalyzer 2100, and re-quantified with the KAPA Library Quantification kit. Each immunoSEQ 96-well plate was sequenced on its own single-read 150-cycle Illumina NextSeq 550 flow cell. Per the original workflow: Because the immunoSEQ output included only junctional sequences and no quality scores, the filtering could not be the same as the filtering used for full-length reads. To assign V/J genes and CDR3, sequences were annotated against IMGT germline references using PyIR, a Python wrapper for IgBLAST v1.9. Reads with weak V/J assignments (E-value above 1e-6), missing CDR3, stop codons, out-of-frame junctions, or ambiguous translated residues were removed. A V3J clonotype was defined by an identical inferred V gene, J gene, and CDR3 amino acid sequence. To compute the percentage overlap between repertoires, the number of shared unique clonotypes was divided by the size of the smaller repertoire. Repertoire richness was assessed with RTK rarefaction, the Chao1 estimator, and Recon v2.1 estimates of unobserved clonotypes. For all TCRbeta clonotypes obtained by the gDNA method from several donors, generation probabilities were computed with OLGA. What TCRdb holds here is the immuneACCESS table cut down to in-frame rearrangements. Part of the clones is not present; checked against another copy, under half of the missing clones reflect an unresolved V gene, and the others are unexplained. The DNA was the basis for D and trimming; V, J and clone size are from that table. Within this sample are approximately 720,000 clones, with approximately 79% of them counted one time only. The ten largest clones add up to around 1.8% of the sample.

The receptor's source is a woman in her twenties or thirties in good health. Sequencing was carried out using memory CD4+ T cells sorted from blood. In light of the paper, this sample's cell subset or site label describes: CD45RA-negative fraction. The chain is assembled from TRBV18 and TRBJ2-6; 8 central bases correspond to TRBD2. The CDR3 loop reads CASSPGGAAGANVLTF. The bases are TGTGCCAGCTCACCCGGGGGGGCGGCCGGGGCCAACGTCCTGACTTTC.